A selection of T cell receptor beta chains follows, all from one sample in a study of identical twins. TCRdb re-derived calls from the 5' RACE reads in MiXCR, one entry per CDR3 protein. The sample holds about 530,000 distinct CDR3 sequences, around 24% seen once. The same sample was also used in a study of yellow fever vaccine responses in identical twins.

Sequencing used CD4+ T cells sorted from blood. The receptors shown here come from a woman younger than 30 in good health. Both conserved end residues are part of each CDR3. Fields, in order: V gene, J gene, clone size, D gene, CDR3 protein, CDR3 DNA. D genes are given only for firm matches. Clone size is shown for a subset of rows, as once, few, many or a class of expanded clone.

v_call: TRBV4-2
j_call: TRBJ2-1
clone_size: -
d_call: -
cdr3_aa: CASSQDGVSYNEQFF
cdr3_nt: TGTGCCAGCAGCCAAGACGGGGTCTCCTACAATGAGCAGTTCTTC

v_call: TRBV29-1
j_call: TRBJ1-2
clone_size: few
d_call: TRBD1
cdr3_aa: CSVATAGGWGYTF
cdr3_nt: TGCAGCGTAGCTACCGCAGGGGGCTGGGGCTACACCTTC

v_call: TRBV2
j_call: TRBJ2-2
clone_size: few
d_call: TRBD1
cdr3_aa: CASSEDRGWNTGELFF
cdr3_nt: TGTGCCAGCAGTGAAGACAGGGGGTGGAACACCGGGGAGCTGTTTTTT

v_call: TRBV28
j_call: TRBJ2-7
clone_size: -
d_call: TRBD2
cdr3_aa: CASTPLGLAGGPQYF
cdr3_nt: TGTGCCAGCACCCCCCTCGGACTAGCGGGAGGGCCGCAGTACTTC

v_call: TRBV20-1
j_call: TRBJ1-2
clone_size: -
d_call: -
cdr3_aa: CSAGGRYGYTF
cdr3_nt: TGCAGTGCCGGGGGTCGCTATGGCTACACCTTC

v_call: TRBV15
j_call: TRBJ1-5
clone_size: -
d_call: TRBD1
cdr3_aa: CATSRGETGRHQPQHF
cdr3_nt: TGTGCCACCAGCAGGGGGGAGACAGGGAGGCATCAGCCCCAGCATTTT

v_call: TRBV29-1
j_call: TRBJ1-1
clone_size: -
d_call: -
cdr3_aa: CSVELRDDTEAFF
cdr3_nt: TGCAGCGTTGAGTTACGCGATGACACTGAAGCTTTCTTT

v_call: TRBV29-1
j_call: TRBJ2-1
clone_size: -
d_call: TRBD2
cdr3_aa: CSVEDRGGGASVNEQLF
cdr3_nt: TGCAGCGTTGAAGACCGCGGCGGGGGGGCCTCGGTCAATGAGCAGCTCTTC

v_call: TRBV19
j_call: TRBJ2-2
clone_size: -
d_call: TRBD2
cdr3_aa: CASSFGGAGELFF
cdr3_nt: TGTGCCAGTAGTTTCGGGGGGGCCGGGGAGCTGTTTTTT

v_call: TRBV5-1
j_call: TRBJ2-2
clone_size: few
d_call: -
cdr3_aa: CASSLGPATNTGELFF
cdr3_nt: TGCGCCAGCAGCTTGGGGCCAGCAACGAACACCGGGGAGCTGTTTTTT

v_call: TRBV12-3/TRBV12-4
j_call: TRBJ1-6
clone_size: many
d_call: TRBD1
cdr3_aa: CASSFGQGAESSPLHF
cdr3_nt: TGTGCCAGCAGTTTTGGGCAGGGGGCCGAATCTTCACCCCTCCACTTT

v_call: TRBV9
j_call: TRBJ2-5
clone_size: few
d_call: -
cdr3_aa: CASSVGGVLAGLETQYF
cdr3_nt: TGTGCCAGCAGCGTAGGTGGGGTGTTGGCGGGTTTAGAGACCCAGTACTTC

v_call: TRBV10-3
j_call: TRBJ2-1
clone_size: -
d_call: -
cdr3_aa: CAIGSGHRNEQFF
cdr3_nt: TGTGCCATCGGGTCAGGGCATAGGAATGAGCAGTTCTTC

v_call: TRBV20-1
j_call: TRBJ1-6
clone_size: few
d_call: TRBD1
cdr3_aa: CSAWGTGTVNSPLHF
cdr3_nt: TGCAGTGCCTGGGGAACGGGGACAGTTAATTCACCCCTCCACTTT

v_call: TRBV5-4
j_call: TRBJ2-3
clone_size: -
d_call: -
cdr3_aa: CASREGDFKDTQYF
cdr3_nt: TGTGCCAGCAGAGAGGGAGACTTTAAAGATACGCAGTATTTT

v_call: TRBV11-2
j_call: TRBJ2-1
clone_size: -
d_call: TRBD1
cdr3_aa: CASSLTGTGAWAEQFF
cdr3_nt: TGTGCCAGCAGCCTCACCGGGACAGGGGCTTGGGCTGAGCAGTTCTTC

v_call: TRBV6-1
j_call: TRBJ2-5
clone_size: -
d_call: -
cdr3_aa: CASTTMSGRVGETQYF
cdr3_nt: TGTGCCAGCACCACAATGTCGGGGAGAGTGGGGGAGACCCAGTACTTC

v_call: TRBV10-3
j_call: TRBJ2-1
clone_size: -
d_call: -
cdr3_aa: CAISEGGTSSYNEQFF
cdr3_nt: TGTGCCATCAGTGAGGGCGGGACCAGCTCCTACAATGAGCAGTTCTTC

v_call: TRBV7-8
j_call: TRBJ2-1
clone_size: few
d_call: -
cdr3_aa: CASSLEGLRYNEQFF
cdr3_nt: TGTGCCAGCAGCCTGGAGGGGCTTAGGTACAATGAGCAGTTCTTC

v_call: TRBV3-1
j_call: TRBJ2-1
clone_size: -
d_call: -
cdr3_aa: CASSQVGRNNEQFF
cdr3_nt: TGTGCCAGCAGCCAAGTTGGTAGAAACAATGAGCAGTTCTTC

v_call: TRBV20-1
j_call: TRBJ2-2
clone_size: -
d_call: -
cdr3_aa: CSAGGGGFTGELFF
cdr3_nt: TGCAGTGCCGGAGGGGGGGGCTTTACCGGGGAGCTGTTTTTT

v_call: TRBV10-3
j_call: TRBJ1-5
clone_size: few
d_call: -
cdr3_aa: CAIGGGGGQPQHF
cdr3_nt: TGTGCCATCGGCGGGGGGGGAGGTCAGCCCCAGCATTTT

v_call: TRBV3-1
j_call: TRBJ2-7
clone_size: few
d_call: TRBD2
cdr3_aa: CASSQLLAGENSYEQYF
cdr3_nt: TGTGCCAGCAGCCAGCTCCTAGCGGGAGAGAACTCCTACGAGCAGTACTTC

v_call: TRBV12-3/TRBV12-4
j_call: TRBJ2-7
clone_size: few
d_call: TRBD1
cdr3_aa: CASSFEGQGLEQYF
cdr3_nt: TGTGCCAGCAGTTTTGAGGGACAGGGCCTCGAGCAGTACTTC

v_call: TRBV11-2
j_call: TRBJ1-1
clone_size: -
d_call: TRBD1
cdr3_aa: CASSLRYGQAGTEAFF
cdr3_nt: TGTGCCAGCAGCTTAAGGTACGGACAGGCCGGCACTGAAGCTTTCTTT

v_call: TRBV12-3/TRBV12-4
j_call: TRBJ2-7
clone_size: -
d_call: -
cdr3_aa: CASSLGTGGYYEQYF
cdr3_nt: TGTGCCAGCAGTTTGGGTACGGGCGGTTACTACGAGCAGTACTTC

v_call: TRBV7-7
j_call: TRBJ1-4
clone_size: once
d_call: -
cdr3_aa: CASSLDPNEKLFF
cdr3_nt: TGTGCCAGTTCCTTGGACCCGAATGAAAAACTGTTTTTT

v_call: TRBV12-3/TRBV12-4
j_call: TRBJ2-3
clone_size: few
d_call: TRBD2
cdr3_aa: CASERASGSPRDTQYF
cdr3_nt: TGTGCCAGCGAAAGGGCTAGCGGATCCCCCAGGGATACGCAGTATTTT

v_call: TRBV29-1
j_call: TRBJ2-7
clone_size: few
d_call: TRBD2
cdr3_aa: CSVGTGTSGQYF
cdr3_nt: TGCAGCGTGGGGACCGGGACTAGCGGGCAGTACTTC

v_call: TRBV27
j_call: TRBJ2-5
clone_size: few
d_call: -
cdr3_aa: CASSFSGVGETQYF
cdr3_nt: TGTGCCAGCAGTTTTTCGGGAGTCGGGGAGACCCAGTACTTC

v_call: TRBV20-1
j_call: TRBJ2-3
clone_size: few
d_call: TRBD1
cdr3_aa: CSAHRGMDTQYF
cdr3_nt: TGCAGTGCACACAGGGGGATGGATACGCAGTATTTT

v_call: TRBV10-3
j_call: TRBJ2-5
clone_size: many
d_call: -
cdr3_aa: CAISGGETQYF
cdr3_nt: TGTGCCATCAGTGGGGGCGAGACCCAGTACTTC

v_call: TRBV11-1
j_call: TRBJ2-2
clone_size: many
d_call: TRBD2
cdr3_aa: CASSPRTSGKMWNTGELFF
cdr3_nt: TGTGCCAGCAGCCCCCGGACTAGCGGAAAAATGTGGAACACCGGGGAGCTGTTTTTT

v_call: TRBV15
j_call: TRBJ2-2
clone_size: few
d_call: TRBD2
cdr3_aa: CATSRERGRLAGRNTGELFF
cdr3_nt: TGTGCCACCAGCAGAGAAAGGGGGAGGCTAGCGGGAAGGAACACCGGGGAGCTGTTTTTT

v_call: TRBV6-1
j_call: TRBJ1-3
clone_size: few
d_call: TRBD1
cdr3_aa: CASSQTQGSNTIYF
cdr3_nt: TGTGCCAGCAGCCAGACACAGGGGAGTAACACCATATATTTT

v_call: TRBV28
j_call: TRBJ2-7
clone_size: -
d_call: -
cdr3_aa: CASSLLVRSSYEQYF
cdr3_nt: TGTGCCAGCAGTTTATTGGTGCGGAGCTCCTACGAGCAGTACTTC

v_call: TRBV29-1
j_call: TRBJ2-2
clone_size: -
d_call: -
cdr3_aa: CSVAATGELFF
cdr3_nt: TGCAGCGTTGCGGCCACCGGGGAGCTGTTTTTT

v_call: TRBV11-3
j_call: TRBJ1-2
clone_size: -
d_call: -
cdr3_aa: CASSLSMVTGYGYTF
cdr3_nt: TGTGCCAGCAGCTTATCCATGGTTACCGGGTACGGCTACACCTTC

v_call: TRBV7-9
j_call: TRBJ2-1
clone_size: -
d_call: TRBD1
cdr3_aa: CASSLAPGQGAAEQFF
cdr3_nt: TGTGCCAGCAGCTTAGCTCCGGGACAGGGGGCGGCCGAGCAGTTCTTC